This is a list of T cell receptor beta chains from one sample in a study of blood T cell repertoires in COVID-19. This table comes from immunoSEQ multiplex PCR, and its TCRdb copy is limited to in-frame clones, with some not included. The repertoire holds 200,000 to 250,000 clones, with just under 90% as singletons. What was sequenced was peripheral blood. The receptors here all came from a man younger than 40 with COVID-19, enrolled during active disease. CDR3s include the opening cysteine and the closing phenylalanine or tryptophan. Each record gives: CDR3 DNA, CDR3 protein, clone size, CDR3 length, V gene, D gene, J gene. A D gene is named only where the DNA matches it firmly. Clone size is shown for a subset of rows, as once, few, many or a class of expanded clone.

CDR3 DNA: TGTGCCACCAGCAGAGATAAAGCGGGAGGATCCGGGGAGCTGTTTTTT
CDR3 protein: CATSRDKAGGSGELFF
clone size: once
CDR3 length: 16
V gene: TRBV15
D gene: TRBD2
J gene: TRBJ2-2

CDR3 DNA: TGCGCCAGCACCCAGGGACAGAACACTGAAGCTTTCTTT
CDR3 protein: CASTQGQNTEAFF
clone size: .
CDR3 length: 13
V gene: TRBV5-1
D gene: .
J gene: TRBJ1-1

CDR3 DNA: TGTGCCAGCAGCCAGTGGTTGACGAAGGGAGGGGGCACCGGGGAGCTGTTTTTT
CDR3 protein: CASSQWLTKGGGTGELFF
clone size: .
CDR3 length: 18
V gene: TRBV21-1
D gene: .
J gene: TRBJ2-2

CDR3 DNA: TGTGCCAGCAGTGAAATGCGGCACGTGGATGAGCAGTTCTTC
CDR3 protein: CASSEMRHVDEQFF
clone size: .
CDR3 length: 14
V gene: TRBV2
D gene: .
J gene: TRBJ2-1

CDR3 DNA: TGTGCCAGCAGTCAGTCCTTTTCTAACTATGGCTACACCTTC
CDR3 protein: CASSQSFSNYGYTF
clone size: .
CDR3 length: 14
V gene: TRBV2
D gene: .
J gene: TRBJ1-2

CDR3 DNA: TGTGCCAGTAGTCTCACACAGGGCCCCAGAAACTATGGCTACACCTTC
CDR3 protein: CASSLTQGPRNYGYTF
clone size: once
CDR3 length: 16
V gene: TRBV19
D gene: .
J gene: TRBJ1-2

CDR3 DNA: TGTGCCACCACGGATCCTTTAGGAGGAGGCTACACCTTC
CDR3 protein: CATTDPLGGGYTF
clone size: .
CDR3 length: 13
V gene: TRBV11-2
D gene: .
J gene: TRBJ1-2

CDR3 DNA: TGTGCCAGCAGCTTAGACTATAACAGGGAAGGAGGTCAGCCCCAGCATTTT
CDR3 protein: CASSLDYNREGGQPQHF
clone size: .
CDR3 length: 17
V gene: TRBV11-2
D gene: .
J gene: TRBJ1-5

CDR3 DNA: TGTGCCAGCTCACCACGGGTAGCGGACCGCTACAATGAGCAGTTCTTC
CDR3 protein: CASSPRVADRYNEQFF
clone size: .
CDR3 length: 16
V gene: TRBV18
D gene: .
J gene: TRBJ2-1

CDR3 DNA: TGTGCCAGCAGTGAGTTGGGACAGCATGGCTACACCTTC
CDR3 protein: CASSELGQHGYTF
clone size: few
CDR3 length: 13
V gene: TRBV6-1
D gene: TRBD1
J gene: TRBJ1-2

CDR3 DNA: TGTGCCAGCAGTTCGCGGGGCGGGACCGGGGAGCTGTTTTTT
CDR3 protein: CASSSRGGTGELFF
clone size: .
CDR3 length: 14
V gene: TRBV27
D gene: .
J gene: TRBJ2-2

CDR3 DNA: TGTGCCATCGGGGCAGGGGAAAGTCAGCCCCAGCATTTT
CDR3 protein: CAIGAGESQPQHF
clone size: few
CDR3 length: 13
V gene: TRBV10-3
D gene: .
J gene: TRBJ1-5

CDR3 DNA: TGTGCCAGCAGCCCCAGTGGACTAGCGGTCTACAATGAGCAGTTCTTC
CDR3 protein: CASSPSGLAVYNEQFF
clone size: .
CDR3 length: 16
V gene: TRBV5-6
D gene: TRBD2
J gene: TRBJ2-1

CDR3 DNA: TGCGCCAGCAGCCAAGATTGGGGATCGGACAGTACTCCCTACGAGCAGTACTTC
CDR3 protein: CASSQDWGSDSTPYEQYF
clone size: .
CDR3 length: 18
V gene: TRBV4-3
D gene: .
J gene: TRBJ2-7

CDR3 DNA: TGTGCCAGTAGTTCCCGGACAGGGGGCCCCACTGAAGCTTTCTTT
CDR3 protein: CASSSRTGGPTEAFF
clone size: .
CDR3 length: 15
V gene: TRBV19
D gene: TRBD1
J gene: TRBJ1-1

CDR3 DNA: TGCGCCAGCACTCCAAAAAAGGGGGTAGCTAGCGGGAGGGAAATCTACAATGAGCAGTTCTTC
CDR3 protein: CASTPKKGVASGREIYNEQFF
clone size: .
CDR3 length: 21
V gene: TRBV23-1
D gene: TRBD2
J gene: TRBJ2-1

CDR3 DNA: TGTGCCAGCAGCTCCCTCCCACGGGGGAGCGCCTACAATGAGCAGTTCTTC
CDR3 protein: CASSSLPRGSAYNEQFF
clone size: .
CDR3 length: 17
V gene: TRBV6-2/TRBV6-3
D gene: .
J gene: TRBJ2-1

CDR3 DNA: TGTGCCAGCAGTTCAAGCAACACTGAAGCTTTCTTT
CDR3 protein: CASSSSNTEAFF
clone size: .
CDR3 length: 12
V gene: TRBV28
D gene: .
J gene: TRBJ1-1

CDR3 DNA: TGTGCCAGCAGCTTAATCCCGGGACAGGGTCCTTCTGGAAACACCATATATTTT
CDR3 protein: CASSLIPGQGPSGNTIYF
clone size: .
CDR3 length: 18
V gene: TRBV7-9
D gene: TRBD1
J gene: TRBJ1-3

CDR3 DNA: TGTGCCAGCAGCTCACAGGGGGAAGCTTTCTTT
CDR3 protein: CASSSQGEAFF
clone size: .
CDR3 length: 11
V gene: TRBV11-2
D gene: TRBD1
J gene: TRBJ1-1

CDR3 DNA: TGTGCCAGCAGCGTAGAGGGGGCGAGGACAGATACGCAGTATTTT
CDR3 protein: CASSVEGARTDTQYF
clone size: .
CDR3 length: 15
V gene: TRBV9
D gene: TRBD1
J gene: TRBJ2-3

CDR3 DNA: TGTGCCATCAGTGGAACAGGCACTGAAGCTTTCTTT
CDR3 protein: CAISGTGTEAFF
clone size: .
CDR3 length: 12
V gene: TRBV10-3
D gene: .
J gene: TRBJ1-1

CDR3 DNA: TGTGCCAGCAGCTTAGTAGCCTCTGTCACTGAAGCTTTCTTT
CDR3 protein: CASSLVASVTEAFF
clone size: .
CDR3 length: 14
V gene: TRBV7-9
D gene: .
J gene: TRBJ1-1

CDR3 DNA: TGTGCCAGCAGTTTTTTCAGGGGGTACGAGCAGTACTTC
CDR3 protein: CASSFFRGYEQYF
clone size: .
CDR3 length: 13
V gene: TRBV27
D gene: TRBD1
J gene: TRBJ2-7

CDR3 DNA: TGTGCCAGTAGCCAACCGGGACAGAATTTCGACAAACTGTTTTTT
CDR3 protein: CASSQPGQNFDKLFF
clone size: .
CDR3 length: 15
V gene: TRBV19
D gene: TRBD1
J gene: TRBJ1-4

CDR3 DNA: TGTGCCAGCAGTGTATGGGCGGGACTCACTGAAGCTTTCTTT
CDR3 protein: CASSVWAGLTEAFF
clone size: .
CDR3 length: 14
V gene: TRBV2
D gene: .
J gene: TRBJ1-1

CDR3 DNA: TGTGCCAGCAGCTTGTGGGGACAGGGGGCCTACGAGCAGTACTTC
CDR3 protein: CASSLWGQGAYEQYF
clone size: .
CDR3 length: 15
V gene: TRBV5-6
D gene: TRBD1
J gene: TRBJ2-7

CDR3 DNA: TGTGCCAGCAGCTTATTTGGGGCAGGCGCCTCTGGAAACACCATATATTTT
CDR3 protein: CASSLFGAGASGNTIYF
clone size: .
CDR3 length: 17
V gene: TRBV7-6
D gene: .
J gene: TRBJ1-3

CDR3 DNA: TGTGCCAGCAGCTCCCACAACCCGAACACCGGGGAGCTGTTTTTT
CDR3 protein: CASSSHNPNTGELFF
clone size: .
CDR3 length: 15
V gene: TRBV7-3
D gene: .
J gene: TRBJ2-2

CDR3 DNA: TGCGCCAGCAGCCAAGATTCCCAGGGCAATCAGCCCCAGCATTTT
CDR3 protein: CASSQDSQGNQPQHF
clone size: .
CDR3 length: 15
V gene: TRBV4-3
D gene: .
J gene: TRBJ1-5

CDR3 DNA: TGTGCCAGCACCCTAGGCCCAGTGGGCGAGCAGTACTTC
CDR3 protein: CASTLGPVGEQYF
clone size: .
CDR3 length: 13
V gene: TRBV9
D gene: .
J gene: TRBJ2-7

CDR3 DNA: TGTGCCAGCAGTTTCGGAGGCGGCACTGAAGCTTTCTTT
CDR3 protein: CASSFGGGTEAFF
clone size: once
CDR3 length: 13
V gene: TRBV28
D gene: .
J gene: TRBJ1-1

CDR3 DNA: TGCAGCTTTGAGAGGAGGACTGAAGCTTTCTTT
CDR3 protein: CSFERRTEAFF
clone size: few
CDR3 length: 11
V gene: TRBV29-1
D gene: .
J gene: TRBJ1-1

CDR3 DNA: TGTGCCAGCAGCCCCGGAGGGGGCAGTGTAATTTCCTACAATGAGCAGTTCTTC
CDR3 protein: CASSPGGGSVISYNEQFF
clone size: .
CDR3 length: 18
V gene: TRBV7-7
D gene: .
J gene: TRBJ2-1

CDR3 DNA: TGCGCCAGCAGCCCCAGAACAGGGTACTATGGCTACACCTTC
CDR3 protein: CASSPRTGYYGYTF
clone size: .
CDR3 length: 14
V gene: TRBV4-3
D gene: .
J gene: TRBJ1-2

CDR3 DNA: TGTGCCAGCTCACAAGCGGGGTCGTACGAGCAGTACTTC
CDR3 protein: CASSQAGSYEQYF
clone size: .
CDR3 length: 13
V gene: TRBV18
D gene: TRBD2
J gene: TRBJ2-7

CDR3 DNA: TGTGCCAGCAGCTTTAATACAGGGACCAATCAGCCCCAGCATTTT
CDR3 protein: CASSFNTGTNQPQHF
clone size: .
CDR3 length: 15
V gene: TRBV7-2
D gene: .
J gene: TRBJ1-5

CDR3 DNA: TGTGCCAGCAGCTCGGACAGGGAGACTAGCACAGATACGCAGTATTTT
CDR3 protein: CASSSDRETSTDTQYF
clone size: .
CDR3 length: 16
V gene: TRBV7-3
D gene: TRBD1
J gene: TRBJ2-3

CDR3 DNA: TGTGCCAGCCTTTGGGGGGCTGAAGCTTTCTTT
CDR3 protein: CASLWGAEAFF
clone size: .
CDR3 length: 11
V gene: TRBV6-5
D gene: .
J gene: TRBJ1-1

CDR3 DNA: TGTGCCAGCAGAAGACAGCCGGGGGCTGAAGCTTTCTTT
CDR3 protein: CASRRQPGAEAFF
clone size: .
CDR3 length: 13
V gene: TRBV2
D gene: .
J gene: TRBJ1-1

CDR3 DNA: TGTGCCAGTAGTACTATAGGGACTAGCGGACCCTACAATGAGCAGTTCTTC
CDR3 protein: CASSTIGTSGPYNEQFF
clone size: .
CDR3 length: 17
V gene: TRBV19
D gene: TRBD2
J gene: TRBJ2-1

CDR3 DNA: TGTGCCAGCAGCTTCAACAGGGGGCTTGAAGCTTTCTTT
CDR3 protein: CASSFNRGLEAFF
clone size: once
CDR3 length: 13
V gene: TRBV5-4
D gene: TRBD1
J gene: TRBJ1-1

CDR3 DNA: TGTGCCAGCAGCTTGGTATCCGGGACAGAAATGTCTGGGGCCAACGTCCTGACTTTC
CDR3 protein: CASSLVSGTEMSGANVLTF
clone size: .
CDR3 length: 19
V gene: TRBV5-5
D gene: TRBD1
J gene: TRBJ2-6

CDR3 DNA: TGTGCCAGCAGCCCGACAGGGGGCTTGCTTTTTCCCTCTGGAAACACCATATATTTT
CDR3 protein: CASSPTGGLLFPSGNTIYF
clone size: .
CDR3 length: 19
V gene: TRBV27
D gene: TRBD1
J gene: TRBJ1-3

CDR3 DNA: TGTGCCAGCAGCTCTTCAGGCCGCAGGGGCTACACCTTC
CDR3 protein: CASSSSGRRGYTF
clone size: .
CDR3 length: 13
V gene: TRBV5-6
D gene: .
J gene: TRBJ1-2

CDR3 DNA: TGCGGCCGACAGGGGCACACCTACAATGAGCAGTTCTTC
CDR3 protein: CGRQGHTYNEQFF
clone size: .
CDR3 length: 13
V gene: TRBV29-1
D gene: TRBD1
J gene: TRBJ2-1

CDR3 DNA: TGTGCCAGCAGACCGACAGGGGGCGGTTACGAGCAGTACTTC
CDR3 protein: CASRPTGGGYEQYF
clone size: .
CDR3 length: 14
V gene: TRBV6-6
D gene: TRBD1
J gene: TRBJ2-7

CDR3 DNA: TGTGCCAGCAGCTTCCAACAGGGAAACGGCTACACCTTC
CDR3 protein: CASSFQQGNGYTF
clone size: .
CDR3 length: 13
V gene: TRBV7-9
D gene: .
J gene: TRBJ1-2

CDR3 DNA: TGCGCCAGCAGCCAAGAGGCCCACAGGGGCAATGAGCAGTTCTTC
CDR3 protein: CASSQEAHRGNEQFF
clone size: .
CDR3 length: 15
V gene: TRBV4-3
D gene: TRBD1
J gene: TRBJ2-1

CDR3 DNA: TGTGCCAGCAGCTTAGGCTGGGCTGATGAGCAGTTCTTC
CDR3 protein: CASSLGWADEQFF
clone size: .
CDR3 length: 13
V gene: TRBV7-9
D gene: .
J gene: TRBJ2-1

CDR3 DNA: TGTGCCAGCAGTCTCCCCTTAGGGGGCCAGAACAATGAGCAGTTCTTC
CDR3 protein: CASSLPLGGQNNEQFF
clone size: .
CDR3 length: 16
V gene: TRBV28
D gene: TRBD1
J gene: TRBJ2-1

CDR3 DNA: TGTGCCAGCAGTTCGCCGGGACAGGGCTACGAGCAGTACTTC
CDR3 protein: CASSSPGQGYEQYF
clone size: .
CDR3 length: 14
V gene: TRBV28
D gene: TRBD1
J gene: TRBJ2-7

CDR3 DNA: TGTGCCACCCAACGCAGGGACAGGGCCACTGAAGCTTTCTTT
CDR3 protein: CATQRRDRATEAFF
clone size: .
CDR3 length: 14
V gene: TRBV15
D gene: TRBD1
J gene: TRBJ1-1

CDR3 DNA: TGTGCCATCACCGATGGGACAGGACCCTCCTACGAGCAGTACTTC
CDR3 protein: CAITDGTGPSYEQYF
clone size: .
CDR3 length: 15
V gene: TRBV10-3
D gene: TRBD1
J gene: TRBJ2-7